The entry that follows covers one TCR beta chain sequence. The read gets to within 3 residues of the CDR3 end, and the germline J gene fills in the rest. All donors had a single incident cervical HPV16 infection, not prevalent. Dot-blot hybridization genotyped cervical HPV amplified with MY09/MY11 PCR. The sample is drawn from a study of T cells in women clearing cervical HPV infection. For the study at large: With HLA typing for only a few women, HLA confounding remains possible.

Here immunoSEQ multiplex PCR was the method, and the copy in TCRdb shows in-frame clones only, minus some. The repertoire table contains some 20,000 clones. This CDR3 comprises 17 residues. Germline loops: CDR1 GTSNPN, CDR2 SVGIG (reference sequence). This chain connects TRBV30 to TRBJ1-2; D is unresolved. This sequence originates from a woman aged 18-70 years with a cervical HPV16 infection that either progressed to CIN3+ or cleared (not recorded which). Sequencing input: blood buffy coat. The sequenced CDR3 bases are TGTGCCTGGAGTGTAGGATCGGCGGGAGATACCTACAATGAC. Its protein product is CAWSVGSAGDTYND. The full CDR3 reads CAWSVGSAGDTYNDYTF.